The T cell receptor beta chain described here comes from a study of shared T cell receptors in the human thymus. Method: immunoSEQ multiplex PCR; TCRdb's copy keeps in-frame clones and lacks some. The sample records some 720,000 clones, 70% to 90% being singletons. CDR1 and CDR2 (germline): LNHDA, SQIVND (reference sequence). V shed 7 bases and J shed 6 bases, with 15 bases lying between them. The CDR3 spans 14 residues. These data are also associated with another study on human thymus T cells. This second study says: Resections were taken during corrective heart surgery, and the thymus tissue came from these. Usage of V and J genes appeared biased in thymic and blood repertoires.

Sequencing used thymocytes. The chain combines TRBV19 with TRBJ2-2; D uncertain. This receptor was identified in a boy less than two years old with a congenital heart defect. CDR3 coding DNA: TGTGCCAGTACCCGACGACTCCCCCCCGGGGAGCTGTTTTTT. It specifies CASTRRLPPGELFF.